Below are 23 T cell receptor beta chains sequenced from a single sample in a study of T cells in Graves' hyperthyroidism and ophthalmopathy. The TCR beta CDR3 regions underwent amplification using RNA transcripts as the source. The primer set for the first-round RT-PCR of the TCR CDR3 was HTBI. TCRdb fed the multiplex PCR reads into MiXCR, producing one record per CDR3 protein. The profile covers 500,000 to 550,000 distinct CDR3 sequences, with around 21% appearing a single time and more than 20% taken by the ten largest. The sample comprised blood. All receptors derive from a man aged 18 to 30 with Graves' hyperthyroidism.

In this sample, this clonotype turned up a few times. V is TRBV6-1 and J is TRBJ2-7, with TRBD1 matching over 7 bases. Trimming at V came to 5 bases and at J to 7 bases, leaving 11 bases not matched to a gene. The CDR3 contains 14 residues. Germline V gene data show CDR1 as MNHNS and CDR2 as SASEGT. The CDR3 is CASSRDYRGGEQYF. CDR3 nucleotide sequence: TGTGCCAGCAGTCGCGATTACAGGGGCGGGGAGCAGTACTTC.

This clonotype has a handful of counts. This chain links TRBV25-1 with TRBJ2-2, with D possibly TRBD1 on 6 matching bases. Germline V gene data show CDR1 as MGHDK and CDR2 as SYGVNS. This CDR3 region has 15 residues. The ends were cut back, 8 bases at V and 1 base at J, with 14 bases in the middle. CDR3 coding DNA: TGTGCCAGCGGATTAGGGGGTATGAACACCGGGGAGCTGTTTTTT. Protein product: CASGLGGMNTGELFF.

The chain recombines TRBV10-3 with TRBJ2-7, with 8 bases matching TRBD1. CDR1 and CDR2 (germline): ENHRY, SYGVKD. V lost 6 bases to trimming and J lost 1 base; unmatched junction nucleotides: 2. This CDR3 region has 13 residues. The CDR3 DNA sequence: TGTGCCATCAGCGGACAGGGATCCTACGAGCAGTACTTC. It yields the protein CAISGQGSYEQYF.

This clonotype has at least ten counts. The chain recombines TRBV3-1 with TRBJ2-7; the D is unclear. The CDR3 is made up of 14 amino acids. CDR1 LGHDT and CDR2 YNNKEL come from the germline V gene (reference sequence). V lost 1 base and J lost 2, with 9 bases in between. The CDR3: CASSQGLRAYEQYF. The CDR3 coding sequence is TGTGCCAGCAGCCAAGGACTCCGAGCCTACGAGCAGTACTTC.

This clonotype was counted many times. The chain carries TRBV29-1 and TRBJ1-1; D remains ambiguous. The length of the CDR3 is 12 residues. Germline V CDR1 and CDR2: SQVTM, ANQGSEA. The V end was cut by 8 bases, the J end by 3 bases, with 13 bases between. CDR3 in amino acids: CSIYRQDTEAFF. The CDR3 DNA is TGCAGCATTTATCGACAAGACACTGAAGCTTTCTTT.

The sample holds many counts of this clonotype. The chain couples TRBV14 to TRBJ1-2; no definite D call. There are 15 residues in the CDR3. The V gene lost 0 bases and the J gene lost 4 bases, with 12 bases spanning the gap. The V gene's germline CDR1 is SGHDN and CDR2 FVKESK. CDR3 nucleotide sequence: TGTGCCAGCAGCCAAGATAGATGGGGTTCCTATGGCTACACCTTC. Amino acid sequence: CASSQDRWGSYGYTF.

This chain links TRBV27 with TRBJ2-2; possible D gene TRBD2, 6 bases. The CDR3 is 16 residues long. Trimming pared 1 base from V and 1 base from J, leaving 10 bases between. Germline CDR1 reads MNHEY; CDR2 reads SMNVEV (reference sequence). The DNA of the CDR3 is TGTGCCAGCAGTTTATTGGCGGGGCGGAACACCGGGGAGCTGTTTTTT. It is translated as CASSLLAGRNTGELFF.

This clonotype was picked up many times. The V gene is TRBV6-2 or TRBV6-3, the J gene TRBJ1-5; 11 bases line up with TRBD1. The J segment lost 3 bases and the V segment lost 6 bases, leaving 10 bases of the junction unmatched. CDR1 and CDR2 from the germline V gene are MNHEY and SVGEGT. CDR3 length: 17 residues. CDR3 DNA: TGTGCCAGCAGGGGACCCGGGACAGGGGGAGACAATCAGCCCCAGCATTTT. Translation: CASRGPGTGGDNQPQHF.

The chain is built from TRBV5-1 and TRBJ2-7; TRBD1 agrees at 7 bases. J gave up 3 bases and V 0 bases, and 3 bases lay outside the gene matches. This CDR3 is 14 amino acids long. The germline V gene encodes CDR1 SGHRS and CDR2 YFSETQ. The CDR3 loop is CASSLDGTVYEQYF. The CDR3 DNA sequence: TGCGCCAGCAGCTTGGACGGGACAGTCTACGAGCAGTACTTC. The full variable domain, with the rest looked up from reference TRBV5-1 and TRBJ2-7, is KAGVTQTPRYLIKTRGQQVTLSCSPISGHRSVSWYQQTPGQGLQFLFEYFSETQRNKGNFPGRFSGRQFSNSRSEMNVSTLELGDSALYLCASSLDGTVYEQYFGPGTRLTVT.

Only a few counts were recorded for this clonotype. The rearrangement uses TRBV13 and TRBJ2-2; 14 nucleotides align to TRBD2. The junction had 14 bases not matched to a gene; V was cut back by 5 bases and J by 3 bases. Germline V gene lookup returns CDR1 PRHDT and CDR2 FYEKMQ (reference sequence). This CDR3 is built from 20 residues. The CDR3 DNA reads TGTGCCAGCAGCAGACTAGCGGGGGGGCTTTCGGGTCCAGACACCGGGGAGCTGTTTTTT. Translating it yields CASSRLAGGLSGPDTGELFF.

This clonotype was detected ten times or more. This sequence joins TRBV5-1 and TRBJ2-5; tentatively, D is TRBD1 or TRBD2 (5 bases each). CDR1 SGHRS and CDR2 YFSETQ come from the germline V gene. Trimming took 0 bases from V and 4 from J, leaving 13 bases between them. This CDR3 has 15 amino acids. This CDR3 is CASSLDRGRGETQYF. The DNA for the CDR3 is TGCGCCAGCAGCTTGGATCGGGGACGGGGAGAGACCCAGTACTTC.

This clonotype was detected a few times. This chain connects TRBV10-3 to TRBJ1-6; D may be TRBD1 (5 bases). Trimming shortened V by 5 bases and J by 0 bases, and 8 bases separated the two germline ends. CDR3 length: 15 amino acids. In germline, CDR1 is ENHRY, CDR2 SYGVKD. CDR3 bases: TGTGCCATCAGTCCAGACAGCTCCTATAATTCACCCCTCCACTTT. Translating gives CAISPDSSYNSPLHF.

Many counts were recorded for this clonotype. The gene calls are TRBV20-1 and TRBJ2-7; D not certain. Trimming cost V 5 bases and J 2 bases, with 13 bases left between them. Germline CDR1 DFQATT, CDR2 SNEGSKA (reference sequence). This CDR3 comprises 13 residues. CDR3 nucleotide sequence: TGCAGTGCTGCTAAGTGGGCTGCCTACGAGCAGTACTTC. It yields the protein CSAAKWAAYEQYF.

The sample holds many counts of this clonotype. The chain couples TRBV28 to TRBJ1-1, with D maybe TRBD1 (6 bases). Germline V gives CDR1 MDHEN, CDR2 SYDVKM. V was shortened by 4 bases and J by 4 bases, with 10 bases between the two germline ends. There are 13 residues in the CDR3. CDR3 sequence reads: CASSWTELTEAFF. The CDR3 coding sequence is TGTGCCAGCAGTTGGACAGAGCTCACTGAAGCTTTCTTT.

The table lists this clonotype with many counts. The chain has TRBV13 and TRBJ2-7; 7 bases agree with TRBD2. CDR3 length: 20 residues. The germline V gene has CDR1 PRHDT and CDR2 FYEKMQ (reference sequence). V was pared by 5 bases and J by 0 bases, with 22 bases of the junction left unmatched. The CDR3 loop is CASSPLRRRGFRPTSYEQYF. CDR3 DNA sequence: TGTGCCAGCAGCCCTCTCCGGAGGCGGGGGTTCAGACCCACCTCCTACGAGCAGTACTTC.

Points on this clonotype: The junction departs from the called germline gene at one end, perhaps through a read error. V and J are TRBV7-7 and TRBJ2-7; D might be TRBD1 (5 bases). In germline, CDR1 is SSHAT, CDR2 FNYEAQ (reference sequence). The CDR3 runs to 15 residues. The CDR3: CASSLGVGEVDEQYF. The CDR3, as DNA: TGTGCTAGCAGCTTAGGGGTGGGCGAGGTCGACGAGCAGTACTTC.

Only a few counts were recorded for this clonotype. The CDR3 DNA follows: TGTGCCAGCAGTACATTCACGGGACAGGGCTTGAGGGAGCAGTACTTC. The encoded protein is CASSTFTGQGLREQYF. V is TRBV27 and J is TRBJ2-7; 9 nucleotides align to TRBD1. V was pared by 5 bases and J by 7 bases, with 15 bases of the junction left unmatched. CDR1 and CDR2 from the germline V gene are MNHEY and SMNVEV (reference sequence). The CDR3 covers 16 residues.

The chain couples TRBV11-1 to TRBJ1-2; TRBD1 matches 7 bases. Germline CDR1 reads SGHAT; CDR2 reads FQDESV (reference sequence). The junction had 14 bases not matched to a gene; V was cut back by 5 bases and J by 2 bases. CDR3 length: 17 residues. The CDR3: CASSKIGTGRGNYGYTF. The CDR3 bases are TGTGCCAGCAGCAAAATCGGGACGGGCAGGGGGAACTATGGCTACACCTTC.

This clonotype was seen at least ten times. The CDR3 loop reads CAWSGTGAETQYF. DNA of the CDR3: TGTGCCTGGAGCGGGACAGGAGCAGAGACCCAGTACTTC. This chain links TRBV30 with TRBJ2-5, with 8 bases aligning to TRBD1. Trimming cost V 3 bases and J 4 bases; bases outside gene matches: 4. This CDR3 is built from 13 residues. Germline-derived CDR1 and CDR2 are GTSNPN and SVGIG (reference sequence). Full variable domain (outside the CDR3, taken from reference TRBV30 and TRBJ2-5): SQTIHQWPATLVQPVGSPLSLECTVEGTSNPNLYWYRQAAGRGLQLLFYSVGIGQISSEVPQNLSASRPQDRQFILSSKKLLLSDSGFYLCAWSGTGAETQYFGPGTRLLVL.

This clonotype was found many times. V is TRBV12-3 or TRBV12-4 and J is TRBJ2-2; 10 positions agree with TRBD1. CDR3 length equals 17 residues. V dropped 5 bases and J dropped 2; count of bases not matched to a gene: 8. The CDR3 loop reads CASSLTLTGGNTGELFF. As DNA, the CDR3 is TGTGCCAGCAGTCTAACCCTGACAGGGGGCAACACCGGGGAGCTGTTTTTT.

DNA for the CDR3: TGTGCCAGTACCCCGGGACACAGCACAGATACGCAGTATTTT. It codes for CASTPGHSTDTQYF. J is TRBJ2-3 and V is TRBV19, with D possibly TRBD1 on 6 matching bases. Trimming cost V 7 bases and J 0 bases, with 11 bases left between them. The CDR3 loop spans 14 amino acids. Germline-derived CDR1 and CDR2 are LNHDA and SQIVND (reference sequence).

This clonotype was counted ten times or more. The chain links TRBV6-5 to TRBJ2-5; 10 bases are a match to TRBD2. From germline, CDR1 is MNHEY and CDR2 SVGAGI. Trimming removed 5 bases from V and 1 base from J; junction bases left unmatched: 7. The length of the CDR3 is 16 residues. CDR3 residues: CASSPPSGGFQETQYF. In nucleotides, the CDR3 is TGTGCCAGCAGTCCCCCTAGCGGGGGTTTCCAAGAGACCCAGTACTTC.

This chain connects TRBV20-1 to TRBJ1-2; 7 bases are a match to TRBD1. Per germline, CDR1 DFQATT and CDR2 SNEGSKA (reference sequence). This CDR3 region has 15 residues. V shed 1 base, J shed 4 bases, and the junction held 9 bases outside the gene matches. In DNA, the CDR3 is TGCAGTGCTAGAGGAGAGACAGGGAGCCTCTATGGCTACACCTTC. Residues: CSARGETGSLYGYTF.